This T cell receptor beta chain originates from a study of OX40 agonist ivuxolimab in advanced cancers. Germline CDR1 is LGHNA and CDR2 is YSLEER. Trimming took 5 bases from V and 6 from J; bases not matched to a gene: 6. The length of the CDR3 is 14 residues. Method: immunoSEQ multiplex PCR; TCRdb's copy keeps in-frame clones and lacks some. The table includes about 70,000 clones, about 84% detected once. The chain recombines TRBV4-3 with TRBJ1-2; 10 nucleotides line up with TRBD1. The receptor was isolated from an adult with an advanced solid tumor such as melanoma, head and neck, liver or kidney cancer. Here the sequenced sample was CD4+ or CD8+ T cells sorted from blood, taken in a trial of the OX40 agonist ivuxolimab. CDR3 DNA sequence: TGCGCCAGCAGCTTATCCGGGACAGGGGATGGCTACACCTTC. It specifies CASSLSGTGDGYTF.